This record covers a single T cell receptor beta chain. Its specific antigen is unknown. Per-base qualities were not stored, and no clone one base away is much larger. These data are taken from a study of cytomegalovirus exposure and HLA in healthy donors (dated by TCRdb to about 2017). Turning to the overall study: In an earlier analysis of fewer than 750 of the donors, 276 Gb of sequence data and 117 million unique TCR beta sequences from about 179 million T cells were reported. An early release covering roughly 640 HLA-typed donors comprised about 290 gigabases of sequencing data and about 90 million unique TCR sequences. Among the roughly 400 genotyped donors, around 81% belonged to the genetic ancestry cluster associated with self-reported Caucasian donors. The study was designed to test whether signatures of past pathogen exposure could be identified by cataloging public T cell receptors. The study profiled the T cell repertoires of fewer than 850 subjects by immunosequencing and related them to cytomegalovirus serostatus. Besides the first cohort of roughly 640 subjects, a separate validation cohort made up of about 120 different subjects was used. The study combined high-throughput TCR immunosequencing, statistical association of individual TCRs with disease status, and machine learning to predict cytomegalovirus infection status. A later analysis re-examined previously published TCR beta repertoires from about 700 donors and added high-resolution HLA genotyping to investigate patterns of TCR occurrence. In the later analysis, no new phenotypic data were used to find candidate immune exposures; instead, reliance was placed on TCR beta sequences and their occurrence across donors. In an earlier analysis of more than 550 of the donors, high-throughput TCR beta sequencing was used to judge whether each TCR beta V gene segment behaved as functional or pseudogenic. Donor age, sex, ethnicity and CMV serostatus were compiled together with the repertoire data. A later genetic analysis took genome-wide SNP genotypes for about 55% of the 666 donors and used that subset as a discovery cohort. Every discovery cohort repertoire had been produced on one sequencing platform. HLA typing included class I and class II loci at four-digit resolution. The number of typed donors differed by locus: about 620-640 for A, B, C, DRB1 and DQB1; 500 to 550 for DQA1; over 600 for DPA1; and 450 to 480 for DPB1. Roughly five DR-DQ haplotypes were treated as single units for association and clustering because of strong linkage in the cohort. Across 398 genotyped donors of the cohort, an average of approximately 220,000 unique TCR beta nucleotide sequences per donor were sequenced, and roughly 17% of those sequences were non-productive. Broader findings and caveats from the paper: V-gene and J-gene trimming of TCR beta chains was associated with a missense DCLRE1C variant in a later genetic analysis, and the association was replicated in an independent cohort. Approximately 18 rarely observed V segments, including chromosome 9 orphons, were excluded from the earlier analysis of about 610 of the donors because counts were too low. In both the original and validation cohorts, the classifier was reported to diagnose cytomegalovirus status with high specificity and sensitivity. In a later analysis, about 17,000 TCR beta sequences were associated with specific HLA alleles at a false discovery rate of 0.05. A group of highly shared sequence variants was considered likely to be a technical artifact of the sequencing pipeline. Across donors, most TCR sequences were observed very rarely, whereas some public TCRs were present in many individuals. According to a later analysis, most CMV-associated TCR beta chains appeared to be HLA-restricted, and the HLA associations seemed to be driven largely by CMV exposure. Immune exposure information for the cohort was limited to CMV serostatus. When HLA alleles, especially DR and DQ, strongly co-occurred, TCR associations were difficult to assign to individual alleles. In vitro tests confirmed that three of the cytomegalovirus-associated TCR beta chains recognize cytomegalovirus antigens. Because some donors lacked HLA typing at each locus, the association tests relied only on the typed subset. Sequencing depth was assumed to be roughly uniform across donors in the presence/absence analyses, though that assumption may not hold. In a later analysis, HLA-associated TCR beta chains were found to be more clonally expanded and to have lower generation probabilities than equally common non-associated chains. The cohort was sequenced for TCR beta chains only, and without alpha or paired-chain data the features that could be detected were limited. A further reported finding was that TCR beta sequences accurately predicted the HLA-A and HLA-B alleles for most subjects in the first cohort. The authors suggested that the approach could potentially be extended to other disease states and immunological phenotypes. Linkage disequilibrium might explain the correlated functional status among segregating V segments, but an unknown experimental factor could not be excluded. In an earlier analysis of 587 of the donors, most TCR beta V segments appeared in productive rearrangements about 90% or about 30% of the time, broadly matching IMGT annotations. A later genetic analysis reported fewer N-insertions in productive TCRs among donors in an Asian-associated ancestry cluster than the roughly 620-donor mean. In a later analysis, TCR association rates were found to vary across HLA loci, with the most associated TCRs seen for DRB1 alleles and the fewest for HLA-C alleles. Some IMGT-functional V segments, including TRBV6-2 and TRBV6-3, could not be distinguished by the 87-base-pair reads and were therefore excluded. Several of the top co-occurrence clusters appeared to be linked to parvovirus B19, influenza, CMV and Epstein-Barr virus, according to a later analysis. A total of roughly 160 TCR beta chains were listed by the study as associated with cytomegalovirus.

The library was obtained by the immunoSEQ multiplex PCR assay. For the multiplex PCR, a mixture combining 60 forward primers for TCR Vbeta segments and 13 reverse primers for TCR Jbeta segments was used. The CDR3 region of rearranged TCR beta genes was amplified from genomic DNA with a multiplex PCR assay. The amplified TCR beta libraries were sequenced on the Illumina HiSeq System as 87-base-pair reads. Processing in the source paper ran as follows. A later analysis counted about 80 million unique TCR beta chains across the roughly 700 repertoires, and 9 million to 14 million of these chains were shared by at least two donors. Raw reads were error-corrected and collapsed into unique sequences by a nearest-neighbor algorithm in which closely related sequences were merged to remove PCR and sequencing errors. CDR3 sequences were aligned to IMGT reference sequences to assign V, D and J gene segments. For a sequence to be retained, a match of at least six nucleotides to both a V gene segment and a J gene segment was required. A rearrangement counted as productive if the CDR3 had no stop codons and remained in frame with V and J, and every other rearrangement counted as non-productive. CDR3 was defined by IMGT convention, running from the second conserved V-encoded cysteine to the conserved J-encoded phenylalanine. The earlier analysis of about 590 of the donors excluded sequences that lacked an unambiguous match to a single V gene segment. In an earlier analysis of approximately 560 of the donors, a V segment was called functional when productive rearrangements were above 56.7%, and segregating when the standard deviation between donors exceeded 5%. A statistical classification framework was built to diagnose cytomegalovirus status from the catalog of TCR beta chain sequences. In a later analysis, V and J genes were assigned by comparing TCR nucleotide sequences against IMGT/GENE-DB human TR gene sequences. Using the TCRdist pipeline, a later analysis assigned CDR3 sequences along with most-parsimonious VDJ recombination scenarios. A later analysis defined each TCR beta chain by its CDR3 amino acid sequence plus V-gene family, and excluded reads lacking a unique V-gene family. In a later analysis, fewer than 650 highly shared, low-generation-probability nucleotide sequences were removed to address suspected cross-contamination and a sequencing artifact. In a later analysis, a clonal expansion index for each public chain was calculated from normalized within-repertoire ranks of inferred template counts. A later analysis computed generation probabilities with a VDJ recombination model fitted to out-of-frame rearrangements, and checked the results against IGoR. A later analysis scored TCR-TCR, TCR-HLA and TCR-CMV co-occurrence with hypergeometric tests, applying a repertoire-size bias correction to TCR pairs. In a later analysis, false discovery rates were estimated by permuting HLA or CMV assignments 20 times. In a later analysis, co-occurring TCRs were grouped using DBSCAN, and TCRdist sequence similarity was added for clustering within HLA-allele-positive subsets. Co-occurrence clustering excluded repertoires with fewer than 30,000 or more than 120,000 public chains, plus five with anomalous nucleotide sharing. The table comes from immuneACCESS by way of TCRdb, which keeps in-frame sequences with V and J called. Part of the clones is missing from these tables; in studies checked, under half for an unresolved V gene and the rest for unknown reasons. V and J calls and clone size are as listed in that table; D and trimming were resolved from the DNA. Recorded for this sample are about 130,000 clones; 79% of them occurred a single time. The ten largest clonotypes hold around 0.99% of the sample.

Measured from the cysteine to the phenylalanine, the CDR3 is 13 residues long. Only the CDR3 region is kept as DNA, spanning 39 bases read in frame from base 1. V is trimmed back by 4 bases and J by 6 bases, and the junction contains 4 bases that no gene match accounts for. For CDR1 and CDR2, the germline V gene lists SGHTA and FQGNSA. The cohort was made up of 666 healthy bone marrow donors. At the time of sampling, every cohort member was nominally healthy, though immune exposures that went unrecorded were likely present. The donor was CMV seronegative and was included in the group of several hundred seronegative cohort members. Each donor provided a peripheral blood sample, and peripheral blood mononuclear cells were used for TCR beta sequencing. Genomic DNA was extracted from the blood cell samples with the Qiagen DNeasy Blood Extraction Kit.

The source of this sequence is a male donor in good health and CMV-seronegative. The V and J genes are TRBV7-2 and TRBJ1-2; 8 bases in the junction line up with TRBD1. The sample was PBMCs. The DNA reads TGTGCCAGCAGCTCGCGACAGGGGAATGGCTACACCTTC. Its translation is CASSSRQGNGYTF.